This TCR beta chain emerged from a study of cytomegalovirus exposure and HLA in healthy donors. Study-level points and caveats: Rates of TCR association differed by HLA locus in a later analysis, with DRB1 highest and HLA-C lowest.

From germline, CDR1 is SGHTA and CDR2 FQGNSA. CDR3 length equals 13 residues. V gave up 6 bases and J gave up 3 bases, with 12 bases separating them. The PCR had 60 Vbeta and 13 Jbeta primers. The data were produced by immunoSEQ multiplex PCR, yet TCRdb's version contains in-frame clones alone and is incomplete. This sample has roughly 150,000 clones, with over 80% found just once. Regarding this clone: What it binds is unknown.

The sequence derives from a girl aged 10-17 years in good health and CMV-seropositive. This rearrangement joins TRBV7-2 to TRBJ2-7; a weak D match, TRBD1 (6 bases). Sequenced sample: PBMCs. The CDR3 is CASSLDRNYEQYF. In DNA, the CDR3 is TGTGCCAGCAGTCTAGACAGGAACTACGAGCAGTACTTC. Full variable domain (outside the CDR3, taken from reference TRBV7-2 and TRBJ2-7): GAGVSQSPSNKVTEKGKDVELRCDPISGHTALYWYRQSLGQGLEFLIYFQGNSAPDKSGLPSDRFSAERTGGSVSTLTIQRTQQEDSAVYLCASSLDRNYEQYFGPGTRLTVT.